Below, one T cell receptor (beta chain) is given with its context. It has no known antigen specificity. No base qualities exist here, and no much larger clone lies one base off it. These data come from a study of cytomegalovirus exposure and HLA in healthy donors (TCRdb year 2017). Concerning the study at large: In an earlier analysis of about 560 of the donors, 276 Gb of sequence data and approximately 100 million unique TCR beta sequences from 150 million to 200 million T cells were reported. A separate validation cohort of over 95 different subjects was used in addition to the 666-subject first cohort. The later analysis used no new phenotypic data to find candidate immune exposures, relying instead on TCR beta sequences and their occurrence across donors. Donor age, sex, ethnicity and CMV serostatus were collected together with the repertoire data. To study patterns of TCR occurrence, a later analysis re-analyzed previously published TCR beta repertoires from just over 650 donors and added high-resolution HLA genotyping. To predict cytomegalovirus infection status, the study combined high-throughput TCR immunosequencing, statistical association of individual TCRs with disease status, and machine learning. Using immunosequencing, the study profiled T cell repertoires from around 680 subjects and related those repertoires to cytomegalovirus serostatus. In a later genetic analysis, genome-wide SNP genotypes for about three fifths of the roughly 670 donors were used, and that subset was treated as a discovery cohort. Class I and class II HLA loci were covered by the typing at four-digit resolution. The study aimed to test whether signatures of past pathogen exposure could be identified by cataloging public T cell receptors. All discovery cohort repertoires had been generated on a single sequencing platform. To decide whether each TCR beta V gene segment behaved as functional or pseudogenic, an earlier analysis of approximately 620 of the donors relied on high-throughput TCR beta sequencing. Among 300 to 450 genotyped donors of the cohort, an average of around 240,000 unique TCR beta nucleotide sequences were sequenced per donor, about a sixth of them non-productive. Typing coverage varied by locus: roughly 629-630 donors for A, B, C, DRB1 and DQB1; approximately 500 for DQA1; more than 600 for DPA1; roughly 470 for DPB1. Of the roughly 400 genotyped donors, 65% to 90% fell in the genetic ancestry cluster associated with self-reported Caucasian donors. An early release that covered about 640 HLA-typed donors contained 250 to 350 gigabases of sequencing data and about 93 million unique TCR sequences. Because of strong linkage in the cohort, roughly five DR-DQ haplotypes were treated as single units for association and clustering.

The CDR3 covers 14 residues, taking in both the cysteine and the phenylalanine. Just the 42-base CDR3 DNA is kept, in frame starting at base 1. V lost 3 bases and J lost 5 bases, and the count of bases not matched to a germline gene is 6. CDR1 and CDR2 were assigned from the germline V gene as SGDLS and YYNGEE. The full study reports these points: A later analysis found that most CMV-associated TCR beta chains appeared HLA-restricted, with HLA associations seemingly driven largely by CMV exposure. In an earlier analysis of about 550 of the donors, most TCR beta V segments were observed in productive rearrangements about 87% or about 30% of the time, broadly matching IMGT annotations. A later analysis reported that several top co-occurrence clusters appeared linked to parvovirus B19, influenza, CMV and Epstein-Barr virus. In the study, some 160 TCR beta chains were listed as associated with cytomegalovirus. V-gene and J-gene trimming of TCR beta chains was associated with a missense DCLRE1C variant in a later genetic analysis, and the association was replicated in an independent cohort. According to the authors, the approach could potentially be generalized to other disease states and immunological phenotypes. Linkage disequilibrium might explain the correlated functional status among segregating V segments, but an unknown experimental factor could not be ruled out. Sequencing depth was assumed to be roughly uniform across donors in the presence/absence analyses, though that assumption may not hold. In both the original and validation cohorts, the classifier was reported to diagnose cytomegalovirus status with high specificity and sensitivity. Because counts were too low, about 17 rarely observed V segments, including chromosome 9 orphons, were excluded from the earlier analysis of several hundred of the donors. Compared with the roughly 600-donor mean, donors in an Asian-associated ancestry cluster had fewer N-insertions in productive TCRs, according to a later genetic analysis. The cohort was sequenced for TCR beta chains only, and without alpha or paired-chain data the features that could be detected were limited. While some public TCRs were present in many individuals, most TCR sequences turned up only very rarely across donors. A further reported finding was that TCR beta sequences accurately predicted the HLA-A and HLA-B alleles for most subjects in the first cohort. For the cohort, immune exposure information was limited to CMV serostatus. In a later analysis, HLA-associated TCR beta chains showed more clonal expansion and lower generation probabilities than non-associated chains that were equally common. When HLA alleles, especially DR and DQ, strongly co-occurred, TCR associations were difficult to assign to individual alleles. Because HLA typing was unavailable for some donors at each locus, only the typed subset was used in association tests. In a later analysis, the rate of TCR association differed among HLA loci, with DRB1 alleles having the most associated TCRs and HLA-C alleles having the fewest. At a false discovery rate of 0.05, a later analysis linked 16,951 TCR beta sequences to specific HLA alleles. A few of the identified cytomegalovirus-associated TCR beta chains were confirmed in vitro to be specific for cytomegalovirus antigens. A cluster of highly shared sequence variants was judged likely to be a technical artifact of the sequencing pipeline. Because the 87-base-pair reads could not distinguish some IMGT-functional V segments, including TRBV6-2 and TRBV6-3, those segments were excluded.

The cohort consisted of 670 or so healthy bone marrow donors. All cohort members were sampled while nominally healthy, although unrecorded immune exposures were likely present. CMV serostatus was positive for 250 to 300 and negative for about 55% of the roughly 670 cohort members, and was not recorded for this donor. A peripheral blood sample was collected from each donor, and TCR beta sequencing was performed on peripheral blood mononuclear cells. Genomic DNA extraction from the blood cell samples was performed with the Qiagen DNeasy Blood Extraction Kit. The receptor library was made with the immunoSEQ multiplex PCR assay. For the multiplex PCR, a mixture combining 60 forward primers for TCR Vbeta segments and 13 reverse primers for TCR Jbeta segments was used. The CDR3 region of rearranged TCR beta genes was amplified from genomic DNA with a multiplex PCR assay. On the Illumina HiSeq System, the amplified TCR beta libraries were sequenced as 87-base-pair reads. As for how the authors treated the data: Across the roughly 700 repertoires, a later analysis counted approximately 83 million unique TCR beta chains, approximately 12 million of which were shared by at least two donors. Raw reads were error-corrected and collapsed into unique sequences with a nearest-neighbor algorithm that merged closely related sequences to remove PCR and sequencing errors. Alignment of CDR3 sequences to IMGT reference sequences was used to assign V, D and J gene segments. For a sequence to be retained, a match of at least six nucleotides was required to both a V gene segment and a J gene segment. Rearrangements were classified as productive when the CDR3 lacked stop codons and remained in frame with V and J, and all other rearrangements were classified as non-productive. Following IMGT convention, CDR3 was defined as the stretch from the second conserved V-encoded cysteine up to the conserved J-encoded phenylalanine. Sequences without an unambiguous match to a single V gene segment were excluded from the earlier analysis of 450 to 750 of the donors. In an earlier analysis of 587 of the donors, V segments were called functional above 56.7% productive rearrangements and were called segregating when the between-donor standard deviation exceeded 5%. A statistical classification framework was developed to diagnose cytomegalovirus status using the catalog of TCR beta chain sequences. In a later analysis, TCR nucleotide sequences were compared against IMGT/GENE-DB human TR gene sequences so that V and J genes could be assigned. In a later analysis, CDR3 sequences and most-parsimonious VDJ recombination scenarios were assigned using the TCRdist pipeline. In a later analysis, each TCR beta chain was defined by its CDR3 amino acid sequence together with its V-gene family, and reads without a unique V-gene family were excluded. To address suspected cross-contamination and a sequencing artifact, a later analysis removed 592 highly shared, low-generation-probability nucleotide sequences. A later analysis calculated a clonal expansion index for each public chain from normalized within-repertoire ranks of inferred template counts. In a later analysis, generation probabilities were computed with a VDJ recombination model fitted to out-of-frame rearrangements, and the resulting probabilities were checked against IGoR. A later analysis scored TCR-TCR, TCR-HLA and TCR-CMV co-occurrence with hypergeometric tests, applying a repertoire-size bias correction to TCR pairs. A later analysis estimated false discovery rates by permuting HLA or CMV assignments 20 times. In a later analysis, co-occurring TCRs were grouped using DBSCAN, with TCRdist sequence similarity added in when clustering inside HLA-allele-positive subsets. Repertoires with fewer than 30,000 or more than 120,000 public chains, plus five repertoires with anomalous nucleotide sharing, were excluded from co-occurrence clustering. TCRdb's version of the immuneACCESS table is confined to in-frame rearrangements and falls short of the full clone set. An unresolved V gene accounts for under half of the shortfall where checked; the remainder is of unknown origin. V and J calls plus clone size are reproduced from that table; the DNA served to infer D and trimming. In all, the sample holds some 120,000 clones, and about 80% of those were seen once. 0.95% to 1.1% of the sample is in the top ten clones.

The chain couples TRBV9 to TRBJ2-7; 9 junctional bases match TRBD1. This TCR was sampled from a human donor in good health. Sequencing input: PBMCs. The nucleotide sequence reads TGTGCCAGCAGCGGAGGGACAGGGATCCACGAGCAGTACTTC. Translated, this is CASSGGTGIHEQYF.